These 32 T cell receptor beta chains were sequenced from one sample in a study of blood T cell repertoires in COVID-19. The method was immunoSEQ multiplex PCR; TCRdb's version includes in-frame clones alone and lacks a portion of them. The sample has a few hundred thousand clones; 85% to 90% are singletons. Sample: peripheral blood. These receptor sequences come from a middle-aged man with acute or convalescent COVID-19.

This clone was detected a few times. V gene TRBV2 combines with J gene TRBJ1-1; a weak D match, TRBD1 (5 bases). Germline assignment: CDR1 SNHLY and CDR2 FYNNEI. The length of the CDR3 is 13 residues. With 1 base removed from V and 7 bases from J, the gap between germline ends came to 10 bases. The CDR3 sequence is CASSEVRGSEAFF. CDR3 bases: TGTGCCAGCAGTGAAGTGCGGGGCAGTGAAGCTTTCTTT.

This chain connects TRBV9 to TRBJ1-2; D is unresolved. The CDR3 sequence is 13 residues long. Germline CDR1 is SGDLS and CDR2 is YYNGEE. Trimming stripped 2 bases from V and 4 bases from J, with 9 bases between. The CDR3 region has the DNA TGTGCCAGCAGCGTTTCCTTTTTCTATGGCTACACCTTC. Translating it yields CASSVSFFYGYTF.

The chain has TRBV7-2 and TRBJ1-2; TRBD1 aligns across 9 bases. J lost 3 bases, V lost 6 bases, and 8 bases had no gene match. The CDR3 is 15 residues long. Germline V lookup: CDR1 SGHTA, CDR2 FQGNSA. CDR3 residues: CASSPAGTGYYGYTF. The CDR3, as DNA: TGTGCCAGCAGTCCTGCAGGGACAGGGTACTATGGCTACACCTTC.

The CDR3 bases are TGTGCCAGCAGTTTACAGGGGGCCGATCAGCCCCAGCATTTT. Amino acids: CASSLQGADQPQHF. J is TRBJ1-5 and V is TRBV6-5; 9 nucleotides agree with TRBD1. The CDR3 covers 14 residues. V lost 4 bases and J lost 5; bases outside the gene matches: 3. Per germline, CDR1 MNHEY and CDR2 SVGAGI.

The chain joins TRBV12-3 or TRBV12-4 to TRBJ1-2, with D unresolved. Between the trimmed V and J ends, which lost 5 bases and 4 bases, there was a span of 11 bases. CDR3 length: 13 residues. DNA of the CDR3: TGTGCCAGCAGTGTAGGAGAGATCTATGGCTACACCTTC. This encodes CASSVGEIYGYTF.

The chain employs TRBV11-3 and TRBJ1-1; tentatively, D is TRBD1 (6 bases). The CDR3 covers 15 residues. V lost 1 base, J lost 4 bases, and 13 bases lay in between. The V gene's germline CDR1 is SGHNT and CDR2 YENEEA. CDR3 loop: CASSLGGQWGTEAFF. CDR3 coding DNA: TGTGCCAGCAGCTTAGGGGGGCAATGGGGCACTGAAGCTTTCTTT. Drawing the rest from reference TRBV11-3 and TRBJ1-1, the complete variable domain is EAGVVQSPRYKIIEKKQPVAFWCNPISGHNTLYWYLQNLGQGPELLIRYENEEAVDDSQLPKDRFSAERLKGVDSTLKIQPAELGDSAVYLCASSLGGQWGTEAFFGQGTRLTVV.

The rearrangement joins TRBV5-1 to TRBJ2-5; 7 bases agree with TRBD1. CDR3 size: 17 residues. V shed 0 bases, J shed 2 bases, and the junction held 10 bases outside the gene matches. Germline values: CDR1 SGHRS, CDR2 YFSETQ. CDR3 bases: TGCGCCAGCAGCTTGGCTATGGGGACAGAGACACAAGAGACCCAGTACTTC. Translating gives CASSLAMGTETQETQYF.

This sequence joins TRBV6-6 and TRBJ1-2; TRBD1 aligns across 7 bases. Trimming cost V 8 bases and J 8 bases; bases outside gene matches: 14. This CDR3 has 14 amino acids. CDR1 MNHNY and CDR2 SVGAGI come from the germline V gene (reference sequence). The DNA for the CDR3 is TGTGCCAGCCACCCGCAAGGCCGGGACAGCGGCTACACCTTC. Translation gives CASHPQGRDSGYTF.

CDR3 protein: CASSEYRSGANEKLFF. The CDR3 DNA follows: TGTGCCAGCAGTGAATATCGCAGCGGGGCTAATGAAAAACTGTTTTTT. This chain uses TRBV6-1 with TRBJ1-4; the D is unclear. CDR1 and CDR2 from the germline V gene are MNHNS and SASEGT. The CDR3 is 16 amino acids. V was cut by 2 bases and J by 3 bases, with 13 bases left in between.

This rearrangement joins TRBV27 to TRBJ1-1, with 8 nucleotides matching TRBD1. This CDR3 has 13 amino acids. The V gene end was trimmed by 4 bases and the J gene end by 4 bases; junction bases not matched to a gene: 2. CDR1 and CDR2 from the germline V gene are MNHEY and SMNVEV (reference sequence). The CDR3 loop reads CASSSGQATEAFF. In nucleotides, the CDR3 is TGTGCCAGCAGTTCGGGACAGGCCACTGAAGCTTTCTTT.

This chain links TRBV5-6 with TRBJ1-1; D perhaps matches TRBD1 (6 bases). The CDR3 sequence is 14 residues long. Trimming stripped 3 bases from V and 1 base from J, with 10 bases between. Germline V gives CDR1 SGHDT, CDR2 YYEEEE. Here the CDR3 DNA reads TGTGCCAGCAGCTACCGGACAGCGAACACTGAAGCTTTCTTT. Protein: CASSYRTANTEAFF.

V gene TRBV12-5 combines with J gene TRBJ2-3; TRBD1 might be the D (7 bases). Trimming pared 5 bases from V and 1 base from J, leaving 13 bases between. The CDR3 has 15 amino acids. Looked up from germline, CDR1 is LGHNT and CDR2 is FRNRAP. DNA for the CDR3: TGTGCTAGTGGTCCAGGGGGGTCCCGCACAGATACGCAGTATTTT. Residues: CASGPGGSRTDTQYF.

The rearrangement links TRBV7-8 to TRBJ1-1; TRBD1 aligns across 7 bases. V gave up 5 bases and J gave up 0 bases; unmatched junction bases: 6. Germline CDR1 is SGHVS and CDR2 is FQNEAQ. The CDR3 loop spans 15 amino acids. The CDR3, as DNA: TGTGCCAGCAGCAACAGACAGGGCTTGAACACTGAAGCTTTCTTT. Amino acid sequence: CASSNRQGLNTEAFF. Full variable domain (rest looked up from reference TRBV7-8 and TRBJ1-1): GAGVSQSPRYKVAKRGQDVALRCDPISGHVSLFWYQQALGQGPEFLTYFQNEAQLDKSGLPSDRFFAERPEGSVSTLKIQRTQQEDSAVYLCASSNRQGLNTEAFFGQGTRLTVV.

The CDR3 coding sequence is TGTGCCAGCAGCGTATCCGGGGTGTTTCTCCATGGCTACACCTTC. This codes for CASSVSGVFLHGYTF. V is TRBV9 and J is TRBJ1-2; D call uncertain. Germline CDR1 and CDR2: SGDLS and YYNGEE. Trimming took 1 base from V and 6 from J, leaving 16 bases between them. The CDR3 contains 15 residues. Using reference TRBV9 and TRBJ1-2 for the parts outside the CDR3, the full variable domain is DSGVTQTPKHLITATGQRVTLRCSPRSGDLSVYWYQQSLDQGLQFLIQYYNGEERAKGNILERFSAQQFPDLHSELNLSSLELGDSALYFCASSVSGVFLHGYTFGSGTRLTVV.

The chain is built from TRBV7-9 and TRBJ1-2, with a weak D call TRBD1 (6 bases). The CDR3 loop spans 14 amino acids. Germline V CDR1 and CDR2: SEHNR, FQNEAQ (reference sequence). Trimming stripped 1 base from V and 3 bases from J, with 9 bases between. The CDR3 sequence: CASSLGDTDYGYTF. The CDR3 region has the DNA TGTGCCAGCAGCTTAGGGGACACAGACTATGGCTACACCTTC.

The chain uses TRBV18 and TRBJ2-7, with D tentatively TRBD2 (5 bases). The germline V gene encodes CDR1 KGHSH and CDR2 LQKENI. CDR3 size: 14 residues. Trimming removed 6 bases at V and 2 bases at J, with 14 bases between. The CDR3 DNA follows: TGTGCCAGCTCCTTTGTAGGGAGAACCTACGAGCAGTACTTC. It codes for CASSFVGRTYEQYF. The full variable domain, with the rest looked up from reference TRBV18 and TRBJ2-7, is NAGVMQNPRHLVRRRGQEARLRCSPMKGHSHVYWYRQLPEEGLKFMVYLQKENIIDESGMPKERFSAEFPKEGPSILRIQQVVRGDSAAYFCASSFVGRTYEQYFGPGTRLTVT.

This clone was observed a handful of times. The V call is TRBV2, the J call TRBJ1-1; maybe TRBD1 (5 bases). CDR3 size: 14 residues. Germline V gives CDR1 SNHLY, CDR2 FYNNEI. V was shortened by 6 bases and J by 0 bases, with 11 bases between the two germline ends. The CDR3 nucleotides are TGTGCCAGCAGGGAGGGGTACATGAACACTGAAGCTTTCTTT. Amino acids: CASREGYMNTEAFF.

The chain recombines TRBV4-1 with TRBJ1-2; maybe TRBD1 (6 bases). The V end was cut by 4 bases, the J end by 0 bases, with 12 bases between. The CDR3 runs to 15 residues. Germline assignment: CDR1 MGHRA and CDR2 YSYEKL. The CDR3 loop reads CASSPMTGPNYGYTF. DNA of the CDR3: TGCGCCAGCAGCCCTATGACAGGACCTAACTATGGCTACACCTTC.

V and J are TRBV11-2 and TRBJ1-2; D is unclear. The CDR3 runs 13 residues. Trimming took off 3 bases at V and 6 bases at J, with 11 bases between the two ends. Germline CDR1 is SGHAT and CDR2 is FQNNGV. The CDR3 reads CASSFLGSDGYTF. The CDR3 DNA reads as TGTGCCAGCAGCTTTCTCGGTTCTGATGGCTACACCTTC. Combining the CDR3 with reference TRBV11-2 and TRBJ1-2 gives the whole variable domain EAGVAQSPRYKIIEKRQSVAFWCNPISGHATLYWYQQILGQGPKLLIQFQNNGVVDDSQLPKDRFSAERLKGVDSTLKIQPAKLEDSAVYLCASSFLGSDGYTFGSGTRLTVV.

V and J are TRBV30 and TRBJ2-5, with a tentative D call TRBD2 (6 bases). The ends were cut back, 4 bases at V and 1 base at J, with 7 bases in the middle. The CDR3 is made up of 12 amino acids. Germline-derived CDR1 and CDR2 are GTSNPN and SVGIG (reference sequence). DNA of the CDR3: TGTGCCTGGATGGGGGGCCAAGAGACCCAGTACTTC. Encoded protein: CAWMGGQETQYF.

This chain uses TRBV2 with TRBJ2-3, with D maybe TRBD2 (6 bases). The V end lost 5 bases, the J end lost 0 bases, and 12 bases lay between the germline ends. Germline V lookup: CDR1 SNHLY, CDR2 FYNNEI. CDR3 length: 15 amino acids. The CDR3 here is CASSRRGPSTDTQYF. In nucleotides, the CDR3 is TGTGCCAGCAGTCGGCGGGGTCCTAGCACAGATACGCAGTATTTT.

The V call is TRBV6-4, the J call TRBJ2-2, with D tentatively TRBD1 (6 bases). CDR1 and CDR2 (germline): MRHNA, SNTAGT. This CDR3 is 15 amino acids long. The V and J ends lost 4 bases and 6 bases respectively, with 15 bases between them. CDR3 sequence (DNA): TGTGCCAGCAGTGTACAGGGTAATGCTCCCGGGGAGCTGTTTTTT. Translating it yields CASSVQGNAPGELFF.

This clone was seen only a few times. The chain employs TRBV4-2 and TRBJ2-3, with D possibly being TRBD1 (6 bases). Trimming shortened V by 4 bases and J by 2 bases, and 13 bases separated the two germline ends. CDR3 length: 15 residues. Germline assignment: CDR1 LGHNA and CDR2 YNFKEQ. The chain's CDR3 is CASSRRGILTDTQYF. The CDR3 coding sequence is TGTGCCAGCAGCCGAAGGGGGATCCTCACAGATACGCAGTATTTT.

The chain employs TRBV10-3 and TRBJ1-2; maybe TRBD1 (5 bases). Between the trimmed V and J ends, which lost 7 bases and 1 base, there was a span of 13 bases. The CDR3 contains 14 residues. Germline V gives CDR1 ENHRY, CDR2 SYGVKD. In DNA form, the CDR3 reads TGTGCCATCAAATCGACAGCCATTAACTATGGCTACACCTTC. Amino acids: CAIKSTAINYGYTF.

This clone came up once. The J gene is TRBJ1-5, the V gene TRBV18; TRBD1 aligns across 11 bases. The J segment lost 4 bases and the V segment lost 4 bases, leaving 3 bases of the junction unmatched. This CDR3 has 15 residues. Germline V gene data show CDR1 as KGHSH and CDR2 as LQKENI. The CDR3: CASSLGTGGNQPQHF. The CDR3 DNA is TGTGCCAGCTCACTCGGGACAGGGGGAAATCAGCCCCAGCATTTT.

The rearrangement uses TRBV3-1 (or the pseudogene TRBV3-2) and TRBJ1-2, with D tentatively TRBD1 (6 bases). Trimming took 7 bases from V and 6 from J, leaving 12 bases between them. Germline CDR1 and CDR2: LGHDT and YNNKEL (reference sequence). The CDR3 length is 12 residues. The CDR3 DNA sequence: TGTGCCAGCAAAGGACAGAGGAATGGCTACACCTTC. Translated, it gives CASKGQRNGYTF.

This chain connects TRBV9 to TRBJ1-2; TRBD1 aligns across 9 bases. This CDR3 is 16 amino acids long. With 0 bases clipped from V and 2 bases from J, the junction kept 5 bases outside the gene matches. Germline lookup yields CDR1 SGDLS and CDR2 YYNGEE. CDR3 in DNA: TGTGCCAGCAGCGTAGAGGTCACAGGGGGCAACTATGGCTACACCTTC. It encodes CASSVEVTGGNYGYTF.

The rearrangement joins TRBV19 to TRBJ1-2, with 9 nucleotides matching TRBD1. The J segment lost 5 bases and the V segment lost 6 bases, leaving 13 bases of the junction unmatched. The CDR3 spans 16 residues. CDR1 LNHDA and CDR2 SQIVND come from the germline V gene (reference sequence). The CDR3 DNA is TGTGCCAGTAGGAGCGGGACAGGGCTCCAGGCGTATGGCTACACCTTC. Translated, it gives CASRSGTGLQAYGYTF.

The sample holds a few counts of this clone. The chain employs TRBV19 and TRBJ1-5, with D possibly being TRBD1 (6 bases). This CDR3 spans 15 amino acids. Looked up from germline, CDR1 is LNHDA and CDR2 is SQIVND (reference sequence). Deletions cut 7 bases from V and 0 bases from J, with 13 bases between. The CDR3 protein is CASKGGGSSNQPQHF. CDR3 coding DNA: TGTGCCAGTAAGGGAGGGGGAAGTAGCAATCAGCCCCAGCATTTT.

The chain's CDR3 is CASSSTGVRTGELFF. The CDR3 DNA reads as TGTGCCAGCAGTTCAACAGGGGTTAGGACCGGGGAGCTGTTTTTT. V usage is TRBV6-5 and J usage is TRBJ2-2; 7 bases agree with TRBD1. V dropped 4 bases and J dropped 5; count of bases not matched to a gene: 7. The V gene's germline CDR1 is MNHEY and CDR2 SVGAGI. This CDR3 has 15 residues.

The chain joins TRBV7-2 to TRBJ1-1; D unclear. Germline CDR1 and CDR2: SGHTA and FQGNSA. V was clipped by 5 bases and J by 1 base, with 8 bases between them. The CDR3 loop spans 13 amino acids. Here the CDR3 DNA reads TGTGCCAGCAGCCTAAACTGGAACACTGAAGCTTTCTTT. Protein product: CASSLNWNTEAFF. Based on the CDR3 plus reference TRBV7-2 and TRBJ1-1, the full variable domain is GAGVSQSPSNKVTEKGKDVELRCDPISGHTALYWYRQSLGQGLEFLIYFQGNSAPDKSGLPSDRFSAERTGGSVSTLTIQRTQQEDSAVYLCASSLNWNTEAFFGQGTRLTVV.

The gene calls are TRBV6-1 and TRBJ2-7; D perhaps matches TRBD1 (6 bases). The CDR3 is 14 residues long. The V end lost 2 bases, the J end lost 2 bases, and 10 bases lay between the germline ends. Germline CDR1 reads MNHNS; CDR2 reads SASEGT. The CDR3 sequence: CASSERGGPYEQYF. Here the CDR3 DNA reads TGTGCCAGCAGTGAAAGAGGGGGACCCTACGAGCAGTACTTC.